The entry below describes one T cell receptor beta chain. The source of the sample is a study of cytomegalovirus exposure and HLA in healthy donors. Clones were read by immunoSEQ multiplex PCR, and TCRdb kept only the in-frame ones, dropping some. The table records 150,000 to 250,000 clones, approximately 78% of them present only once. V lost 4 bases, J lost 2 bases, and 5 bases stayed unmatched. CDR1 is SGHRS and CDR2 is YFSETQ in the germline V gene. CDR3 size: 15 residues. The sample was PBMCs. The genes are TRBV5-1 and TRBJ2-1, with 8 bases that match TRBD1. This clonotype was sampled from a woman aged 25 to 39 in good health and CMV-seronegative. CDR3 region: CASSPTGEAYNEQFF. The CDR3 DNA is TGCGCCAGCAGCCCGACAGGGGAGGCCTACAATGAGCAGTTCTTC.